This TCR beta chain is from a study of control samples from healthy donors and cancer patients. Sequencing was performed with immunoSEQ multiplex PCR; in TCRdb, only in-frame clones are kept and a portion is missing. The sample lists some 96,000 clones; more than 85% were seen once. Germline V gene data show CDR1 as MNHNS and CDR2 as SASEGT. V was pared by 3 bases and J by 6 bases, with 11 bases between. CDR3 length: 13 residues. Sequencing was done on a sample of blood. This receptor was identified in a man in his late teens or twenties in good health. This chain links TRBV6-1 with TRBJ1-2; D uncertain. The chain's CDR3 is CASSEWERDGYTF. CDR3 DNA sequence: TGTGCCAGCAGTGAGTGGGAAAGGGATGGCTACACCTTC.